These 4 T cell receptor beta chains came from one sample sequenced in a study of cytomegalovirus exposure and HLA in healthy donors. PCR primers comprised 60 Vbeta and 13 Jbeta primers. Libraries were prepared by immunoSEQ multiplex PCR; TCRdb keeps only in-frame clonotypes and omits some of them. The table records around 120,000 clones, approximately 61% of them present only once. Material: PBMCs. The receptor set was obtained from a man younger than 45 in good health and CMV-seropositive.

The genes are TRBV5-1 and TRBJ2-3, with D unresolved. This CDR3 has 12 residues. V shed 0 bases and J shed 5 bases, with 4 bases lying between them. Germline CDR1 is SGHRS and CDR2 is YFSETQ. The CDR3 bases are TGCGCCAGCAGCTTGGCTATAGATACGCAGTATTTT. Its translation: CASSLAIDTQYF.

In DNA, the CDR3 is TGTGCCAGCAGCCGACAGGATTTAGAGCAGTTCTTC. Protein product: CASSRQDLEQFF. The chain employs TRBV9 and TRBJ2-1; the D gene is possibly TRBD1 (6 bases). Germline V CDR1 and CDR2: SGDLS, YYNGEE. There are 12 residues in the CDR3. The V end lost 4 bases, the J end lost 10 bases, and 12 bases lay between the germline ends.

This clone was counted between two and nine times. CDR3 sequence reads: CASSNTGTGRETQYF. CDR3 nucleotide sequence: TGTGCCAGCAGCAATACCGGGACAGGGCGAGAGACCCAGTACTTC. The chain uses TRBV5-8 and TRBJ2-5; 9 bases align to TRBD1. The junction had 8 bases not matched to a gene; V was cut back by 4 bases and J by 4 bases. Germline lookup yields CDR1 SGHTS and CDR2 YDEGEE. The CDR3 extends over 15 amino acids.

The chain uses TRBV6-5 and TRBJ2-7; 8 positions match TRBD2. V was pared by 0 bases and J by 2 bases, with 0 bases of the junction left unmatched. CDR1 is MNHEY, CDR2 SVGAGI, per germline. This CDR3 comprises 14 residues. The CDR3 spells CASSYSSGTYEQYF. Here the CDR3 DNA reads TGTGCCAGCAGTTACTCTAGCGGGACCTACGAGCAGTACTTC.